A single sample gave rise to the 11 T cell receptor beta chains below, sequenced in a study of blood T cell repertoires in COVID-19. Assay used: immunoSEQ multiplex PCR; TCRdb lists only in-frame clones, some missing. The sample lists approximately 270,000 clones; 70% to 90% were seen once. Sequences were obtained from peripheral blood. Source of these receptors: an elderly man with acute or convalescent COVID-19.

The count of this clone is one. V usage is TRBV7-9 and J usage is TRBJ2-1; D is perhaps TRBD2 (6 bases). CDR3 length: 15 amino acids. CDR1 SEHNR and CDR2 FQNEAQ come from the germline V gene (reference sequence). Trimming removed 7 bases from V and 9 bases from J, with 22 bases in between. CDR3 nucleotide sequence: TGTGCCAGCATCAAACCCGCCGGGGGAGGAGGTGAGCAGTTCTTC. It specifies CASIKPAGGGGEQFF.

V usage is TRBV4-1 and J usage is TRBJ1-3; D possibly corresponds to TRBD1 (5 bases). Germline lookup yields CDR1 MGHRA and CDR2 YSYEKL. The germline V and J ends were trimmed by 1 base and 2 bases, with 15 bases remaining between them. The CDR3 sequence is 17 residues long. The CDR3 bases are TGCGCCAGCAGCCAAGTCGGTAGGGGAACGGCTGGAAACACCATATATTTT. Amino acids: CASSQVGRGTAGNTIYF.

The V call is TRBV11-2, the J call TRBJ2-3; D is uncertain. This CDR3 is 17 amino acids long. V was clipped by 3 bases and J by 0 bases, with 16 bases between them. In germline, CDR1 is SGHAT, CDR2 FQNNGV. CDR3 in amino acids: CASSLRTVLTSTDTQYF. DNA for the CDR3: TGTGCCAGCAGCTTGCGTACAGTTCTCACTAGCACAGATACGCAGTATTTT. Supplemented by reference TRBV11-2 and TRBJ2-3, the full variable domain reads EAGVAQSPRYKIIEKRQSVAFWCNPISGHATLYWYQQILGQGPKLLIQFQNNGVVDDSQLPKDRFSAERLKGVDSTLKIQPAKLEDSAVYLCASSLRTVLTSTDTQYFGPGTRLTVL.

The rearrangement joins TRBV28 to TRBJ2-7; perhaps TRBD1 as D (5 bases). This CDR3 contains 12 residues. Germline V gene sequence: CDR1 MDHEN, CDR2 SYDVKM. V lost 8 bases and J 7 bases, leaving 15 bases between the germline ends. The CDR3 DNA sequence: TGTGCCAGCGGCTTGGACATTCGGGAGCAGTACTTC. It translates to CASGLDIREQYF.

This clone was seen only once. The chain recombines TRBV19 with TRBJ1-3, with D perhaps TRBD1 (6 bases). This CDR3 comprises 15 residues. The germline V gene has CDR1 LNHDA and CDR2 SQIVND (reference sequence). Trimming pared 6 bases from V and 0 bases from J, leaving 12 bases between. This CDR3 reads CASRTLDSSGNTIYF. CDR3 DNA sequence: TGTGCCAGTAGAACCTTGGACAGCTCTGGAAACACCATATATTTT.

This rearrangement joins TRBV27 to TRBJ2-7; TRBD1 matches at 7 bases. The CDR3 runs 14 residues. V shed 9 bases and J 2 bases; nucleotides not matched to a gene: 10. The germline V gene encodes CDR1 MNHEY and CDR2 SMNVEV (reference sequence). CDR3 loop: CASSLKGAPYEQYF. Written as DNA, the CDR3 is TGTGCCAGTAGCTTGAAGGGGGCCCCCTACGAGCAGTACTTC.

The rearrangement links TRBV7-2 to TRBJ2-7; TRBD2 is a possible D gene (5 bases). Germline V CDR1 and CDR2: SGHTA, FQGNSA. The CDR3 contains 15 residues. Deletions cut 5 bases from V and 3 bases from J, with 17 bases between. CDR3 bases: TGTGCCAGCAGCCCTCAAAGGGTAGCGCACTACGAGCAGTACTTC. Amino acids: CASSPQRVAHYEQYF.

This clone was observed once. CDR3: CASSQDRSTTEAFF. CDR3 DNA: TGTGCCAGCAGCCAAGACAGATCCACCACTGAAGCTTTCTTT. This chain joins TRBV14 and TRBJ1-1; D gene uncertain. Germline V gene data show CDR1 as SGHDN and CDR2 as FVKESK. Trimming pared 0 bases from V and 4 bases from J, leaving 9 bases between. CDR3 length equals 14 residues.

The V and J genes are TRBV4-2 and TRBJ1-5; TRBD1 matches at 9 bases. This CDR3 has 16 residues. CDR1 and CDR2 (germline): LGHNA, YNFKEQ. V shed 0 bases and J 6 bases; nucleotides not matched to a gene: 6. In DNA, the CDR3 is TGTGCCAGCAGCCAAGATTTTGGGACAGGGCGTCAGCCCCAGCATTTT. Amino acids: CASSQDFGTGRQPQHF.

The gene calls are TRBV27 and TRBJ1-5; 8 nucleotides agree with TRBD1. V was clipped by 5 bases and J by 5 bases; unmatched bases: 11. Germline V gene lookup returns CDR1 MNHEY and CDR2 SMNVEV (reference sequence). This CDR3 is built from 16 residues. CDR3 loop: CASSRLDRGAYQPQHF. The DNA of the CDR3 is TGTGCCAGCAGTCGCCTAGACAGGGGCGCGTATCAGCCCCAGCATTTT.

The chain combines TRBV5-1 with TRBJ2-5; the match to TRBD2 covers 8 bases. V lost 3 bases, J lost 1 base, and 5 bases stayed unmatched. The CDR3 runs to 15 residues. Germline V CDR1 and CDR2: SGHRS, YFSETQ. The DNA of the CDR3 is TGCGCCAGCAGCTCTTTCGGGGGGGGCCAAGAGACCCAGTACTTC. It is translated as CASSSFGGGQETQYF.